This T cell receptor beta chain is from a study of metastatic and nonmetastatic thyroid tumors. Notes on the study in general: As reported, TCR beta diversity in blood and tumor was significantly higher in malignant thyroid tumors than in benign nodules.

This CDR3 has 16 amino acids. Germline lookup yields CDR1 SGHRS and CDR2 YFSETQ. J lost 5 bases, V lost 2 bases, and 10 bases had no gene match. Patients had received no treatment of any kind before thyroid surgery. MiXCR reprocessed the PCR reads for TCRdb. The sample records 15,000 to 20,000 clones, 20% to 30% being singletons. To note about this clone: Its specificity is not known.

The receptor was derived from a female donor with papillary thyroid cancer or a benign thyroid nodule (not recorded which). Some clones in this sample may be carry-over from other donors' samples. The chain uses TRBV5-1 and TRBJ2-3; 8 bases fit TRBD1. The sequencing sample was made of adjacent normal tissue. As DNA, the CDR3 is TGCGCCAGCAGCTTAGTGGACAGGGCAGACGGAGATACGCAGTATTTT. It is translated as CASSLVDRADGDTQYF.